The T cell receptor beta chain described here comes from a study of T cells expressing NK-cell markers. Across the whole study: It was sorted CD3+CD56+NKG2C+, CD3+CD56+NKG2C- and CD3+CD56-NKG2C+ T cells that supplied the TCR beta repertoires. Most of the eight sequenced donors were HCMV-seropositive; one was seronegative.

TCRdb reprocessed the 5' RACE reads and stores each CDR3 protein as one record, lacking DNA. Across hundreds of thousands of distinct CDR3 sequences, the top ten clones capture approximately 3.6% of the sample. Study observations and caveats: Also leading the CD3+CD56-NKG2C+ fraction in a handful of donors were these clonotypes.

Turning to this clonotype: Its antigen is not identified.

CDR1 and CDR2 (germline): SNHLY, FYNNEI. The CDR3 length is 16 residues. The material sequenced was blood T cells: a sorted CD56 or NKG2C T cell subset, CD4+ or CD8+ T cells, or bulk PBMC T cells (not recorded which). The gene calls are TRBV2 and TRBJ1-6; TCRdb selects TRBD1, and the lack of DNA leaves this call unchecked. This TCR came from a man between 18 and 29 years old in good health. The CDR3: CASRPGGGLGNSPLHF.